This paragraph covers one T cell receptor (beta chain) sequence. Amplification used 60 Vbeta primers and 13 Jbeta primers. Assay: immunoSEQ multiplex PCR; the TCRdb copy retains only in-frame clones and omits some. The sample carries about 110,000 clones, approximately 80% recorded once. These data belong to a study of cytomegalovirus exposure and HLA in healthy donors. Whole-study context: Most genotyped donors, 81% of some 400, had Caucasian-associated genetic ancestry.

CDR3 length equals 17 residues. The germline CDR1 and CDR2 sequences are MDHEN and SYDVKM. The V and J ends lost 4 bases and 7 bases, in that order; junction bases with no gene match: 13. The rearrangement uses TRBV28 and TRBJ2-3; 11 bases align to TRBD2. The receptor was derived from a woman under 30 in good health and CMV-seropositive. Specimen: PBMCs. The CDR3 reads CASSSSGTSGGRYTQYF. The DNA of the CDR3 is TGTGCCAGCAGTTCATCCGGGACTAGCGGTGGAAGGTATACGCAGTATTTT.